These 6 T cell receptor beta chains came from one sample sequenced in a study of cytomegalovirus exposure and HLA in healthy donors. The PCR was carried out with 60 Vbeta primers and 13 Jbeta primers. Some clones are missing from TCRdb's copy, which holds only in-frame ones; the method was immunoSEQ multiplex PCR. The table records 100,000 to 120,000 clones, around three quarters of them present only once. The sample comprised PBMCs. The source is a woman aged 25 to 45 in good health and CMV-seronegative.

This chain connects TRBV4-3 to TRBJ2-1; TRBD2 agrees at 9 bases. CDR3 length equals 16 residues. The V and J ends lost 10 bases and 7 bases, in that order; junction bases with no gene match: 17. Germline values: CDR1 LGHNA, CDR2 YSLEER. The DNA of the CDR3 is TGCGCCATTCCTAGCGGGAACAGGGGAGGAGGTAATGAGCAGTTCTTC. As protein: CAIPSGNRGGGNEQFF.

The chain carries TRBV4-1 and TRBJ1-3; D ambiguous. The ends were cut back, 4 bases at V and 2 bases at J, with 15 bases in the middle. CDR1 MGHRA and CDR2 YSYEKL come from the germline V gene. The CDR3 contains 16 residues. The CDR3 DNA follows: TGCGCCAGCAGCCCAAGTTGGCGGACTGCTGGAAACACCATATATTTT. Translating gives CASSPSWRTAGNTIYF.

Here the CDR3 DNA reads TGCGCCAGCAGCCCGGGACAGGGGGGACTGTATGCTTTCTTT. It encodes CASSPGQGGLYAFF. The J gene is TRBJ1-1, the V gene TRBV5-1; 11 bases are a match to TRBD1. This CDR3 is 14 amino acids long. The V gene's germline CDR1 is SGHRS and CDR2 YFSETQ. The V and J ends lost 4 bases and 11 bases, in that order; junction bases with no gene match: 10.

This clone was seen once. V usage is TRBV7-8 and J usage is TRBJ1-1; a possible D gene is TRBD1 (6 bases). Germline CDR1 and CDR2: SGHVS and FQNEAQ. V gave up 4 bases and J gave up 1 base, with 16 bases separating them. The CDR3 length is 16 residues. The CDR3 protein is CASSSNKDRANTEAFF. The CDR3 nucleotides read TGTGCCAGCAGCTCTAATAAGGACAGAGCGAACACTGAAGCTTTCTTT.

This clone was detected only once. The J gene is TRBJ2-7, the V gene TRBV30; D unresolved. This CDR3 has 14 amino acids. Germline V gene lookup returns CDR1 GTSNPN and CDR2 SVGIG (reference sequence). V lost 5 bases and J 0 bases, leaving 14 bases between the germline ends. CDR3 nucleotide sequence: TGTGCCTGGGGCTACAGTTACGACTCCTACGAGCAGTACTTC. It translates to CAWGYSYDSYEQYF.

CDR3 sequence: CASSSQGTQPQHF. The CDR3 nucleotides are TGTGCCAGCAGCTCACAGGGAACTCAGCCCCAGCATTTT. The rearrangement links TRBV5-6 to TRBJ1-5, with D perhaps matching TRBD1 (6 bases). Trimming took 3 bases from V and 6 from J, leaving 10 bases between them. CDR3 size: 13 residues. Germline V gene lookup returns CDR1 SGHDT and CDR2 YYEEEE.